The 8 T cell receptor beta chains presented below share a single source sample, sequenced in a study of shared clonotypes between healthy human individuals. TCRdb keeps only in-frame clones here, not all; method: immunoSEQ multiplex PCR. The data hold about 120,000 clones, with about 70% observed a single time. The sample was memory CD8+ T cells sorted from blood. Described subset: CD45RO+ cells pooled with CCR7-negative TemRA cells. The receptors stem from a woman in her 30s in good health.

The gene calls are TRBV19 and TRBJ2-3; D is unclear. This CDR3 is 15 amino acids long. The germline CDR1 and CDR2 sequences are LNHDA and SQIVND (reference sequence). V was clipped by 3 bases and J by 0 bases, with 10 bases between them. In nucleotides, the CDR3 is TGTGCCAGTAGTATGGCCCCGGGCAGCACAGATACGCAGTATTTT. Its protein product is CASSMAPGSTDTQYF. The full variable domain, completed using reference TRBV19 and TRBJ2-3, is DGGITQSPKYLFRKEGQNVTLSCEQNLNHDAMYWYRQDPGQGLRLIYYSQIVNDFQKGDIAEGYSVSREKKESFPLTVTSAQKNPTAFYLCASSMAPGSTDTQYFGPGTRLTVL.

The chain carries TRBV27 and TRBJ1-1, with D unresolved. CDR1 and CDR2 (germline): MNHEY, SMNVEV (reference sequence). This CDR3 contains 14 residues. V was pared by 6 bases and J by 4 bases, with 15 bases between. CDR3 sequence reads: CASRNMKGTTEAFF. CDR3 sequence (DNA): TGTGCCAGCAGGAACATGAAGGGTACCACTGAAGCTTTCTTT.

CDR3 coding DNA: TGTGCCAGCAGTTACTCGAGGATTGAACGAAAACTGTTTTTT. The encoded protein is CASSYSRIERKLFF. The genes are TRBV6-5 and TRBJ1-4; no clear D gene. The CDR3 sequence is 14 residues long. Germline V lookup: CDR1 MNHEY, CDR2 SVGAGI. V lost 0 bases and J lost 10, with 12 bases in between.

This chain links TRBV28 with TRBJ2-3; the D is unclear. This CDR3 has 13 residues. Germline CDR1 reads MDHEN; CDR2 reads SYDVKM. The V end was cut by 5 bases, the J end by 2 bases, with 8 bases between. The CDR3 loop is CASSPSYTDTQYF. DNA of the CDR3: TGTGCCAGCAGTCCCTCCTACACAGATACGCAGTATTTT.

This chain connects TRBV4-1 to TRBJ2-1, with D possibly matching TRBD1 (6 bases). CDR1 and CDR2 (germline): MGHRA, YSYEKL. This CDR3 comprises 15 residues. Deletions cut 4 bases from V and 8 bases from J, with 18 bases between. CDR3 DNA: TGCGCCAGCAGCCCGGAGAGATCCCAGGGGCATGAGCAGTTCTTC. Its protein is CASSPERSQGHEQFF.

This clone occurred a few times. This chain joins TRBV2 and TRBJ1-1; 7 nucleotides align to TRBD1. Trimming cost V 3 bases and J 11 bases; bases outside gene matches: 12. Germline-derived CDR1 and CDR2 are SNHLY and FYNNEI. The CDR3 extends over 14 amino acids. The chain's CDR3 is CASSDHQMTGYAFF. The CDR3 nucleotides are TGTGCCAGCAGTGATCACCAAATGACAGGGTATGCTTTCTTT.

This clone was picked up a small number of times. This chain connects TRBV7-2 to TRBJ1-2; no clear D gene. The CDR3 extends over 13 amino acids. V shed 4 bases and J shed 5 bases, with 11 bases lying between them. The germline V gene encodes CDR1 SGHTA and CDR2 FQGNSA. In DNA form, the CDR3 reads TGTGCCAGCAGCTCCACGGGATCTTATGGCTACACCTTC. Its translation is CASSSTGSYGYTF.

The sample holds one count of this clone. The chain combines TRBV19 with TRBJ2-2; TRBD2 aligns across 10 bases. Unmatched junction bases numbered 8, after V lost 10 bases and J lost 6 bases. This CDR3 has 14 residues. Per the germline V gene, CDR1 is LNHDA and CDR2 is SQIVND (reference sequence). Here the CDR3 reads CAKWAAGGPGELFF. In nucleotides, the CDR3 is TGTGCCAAATGGGCAGCGGGAGGGCCCGGGGAGCTGTTTTTT.